The 16 T cell receptor beta chains reported below all come from one sample, sequenced in a study of beta chain features in type 1 diabetes. Investigators reverse transcribed all isolated RNA, so they sequenced expressed TCRB transcripts. Produced via immunoSEQ multiplex PCR; TCRdb's table is partial and in-frame only. This table has some 360,000 clones, less than 20% appearing once. Material: naive CD4+ T cells from blood. The origin of the receptors is a woman aged 18-29 years in good health.

This chain connects TRBV30 to TRBJ2-1; tentative D call: TRBD1 (6 bases). Germline V gene data show CDR1 as GTSNPN and CDR2 as SVGIG (reference sequence). V was shortened by 0 bases and J by 8 bases, with 8 bases between the two germline ends. This CDR3 is 12 amino acids long. CDR3 coding DNA: TGTGCCTGGAGTGTACACAGGGATGAGCAGTTCTTC. Amino acids: CAWSVHRDEQFF.

The rearrangement links TRBV7-2 to TRBJ2-3; 7 nucleotides agree with TRBD1. The CDR3 covers 16 residues. The V and J ends lost 4 bases and 2 bases, in that order; junction bases with no gene match: 9. Germline loops: CDR1 SGHTA, CDR2 FQGNSA. The DNA for the CDR3 is TGTGCCAGCAGCTCCCGAGGGACAGCGAACACAGATACGCAGTATTTT. Amino acids: CASSSRGTANTDTQYF.

V gene TRBV6-1 combines with J gene TRBJ2-1; 7 bases align to TRBD1. The CDR3 consists of 15 residues. The junction had 8 bases not matched to a gene; V was cut back by 4 bases and J by 5 bases. Germline V gives CDR1 MNHNS, CDR2 SASEGT. The CDR3 DNA reads TGTGCCAGCAGTGGCCTCTGGGACAGCAACAATGAGCAGTTCTTC. Translated: CASSGLWDSNNEQFF.

The table lists this clone with a few counts. At the DNA level, this CDR3 is encoded by other sequences in the same sample as well. The DNA of the CDR3 is TGTGCCAGCAGCTTAGGACTAGCGGGAAATGAGCAGTTCTTC. Translating it yields CASSLGLAGNEQFF. The chain has TRBV7-2 and TRBJ2-1; TRBD2 matches 11 bases. The germline gives CDR1 SGHTA, CDR2 FQGNSA. The CDR3 has 14 residues. V was pared by 1 base and J by 7 bases, with 0 bases of the junction left unmatched.

The gene calls are TRBV9 and TRBJ1-4, with D tentatively TRBD1 (6 bases). The germline V gene encodes CDR1 SGDLS and CDR2 YYNGEE. V was trimmed by 3 bases and J by 4 bases, leaving 10 bases between them. The CDR3 runs 14 residues. The CDR3 DNA reads as TGTGCCAGCAGCGGCGGACAGATTAATGAAAAACTGTTTTTT. Translated, it gives CASSGGQINEKLFF.

The sample holds a few counts of this clone. This chain connects TRBV4-2 to TRBJ1-4; tentative D call: TRBD1 (5 bases). V gave up 3 bases and J gave up 0 bases, with 14 bases separating them. The CDR3 runs to 17 residues. Germline-derived CDR1 and CDR2 are LGHNA and YNFKEQ. CDR3 region: CASSQGLRHTTNEKLFF. The CDR3 DNA is TGTGCCAGCAGCCAGGGACTCAGGCATACAACTAATGAAAAACTGTTTTTT.

The V gene is TRBV5-1, the J gene TRBJ2-7; maybe TRBD1 (6 bases). V was clipped by 0 bases and J by 5 bases, with 9 bases between them. This CDR3 has 13 amino acids. The germline CDR1 and CDR2 sequences are SGHRS and YFSETQ. CDR3 in amino acids: CASSLDRVNEQYF. The CDR3 region has the DNA TGCGCCAGCAGCTTGGACAGGGTGAACGAGCAGTACTTC.

This clone was found a few times. The chain combines TRBV4-1 with TRBJ2-3; TRBD2 agrees at 10 bases. The CDR3 runs 16 residues. Germline CDR1 reads MGHRA; CDR2 reads YSYEKL. Unmatched junction bases numbered 3, after V lost 0 bases and J lost 3 bases. The chain's CDR3 is CASSQDSSGRTDTQYF. The CDR3 nucleotides are TGCGCCAGCAGCCAAGACTCTAGCGGGAGAACAGATACGCAGTATTTT.

This chain links TRBV6-5 with TRBJ1-2, with D unclear. Trimming took 4 bases from V and 3 from J, leaving 3 bases between them. The CDR3 loop spans 11 amino acids. The germline V gene has CDR1 MNHEY and CDR2 SVGAGI. CDR3 DNA sequence: TGTGCCAGCAGTTCGTACTATGGCTACACCTTC. Translating gives CASSSYYGYTF.

This clone was found a few times. This chain joins TRBV30 and TRBJ2-1; 12 nucleotides line up with TRBD2. The length of the CDR3 is 12 residues. Trimming took 3 bases from V and 14 from J; bases not matched to a gene: 5. Germline V gives CDR1 GTSNPN, CDR2 SVGIG (reference sequence). DNA of the CDR3: TGTGCCTGGAGAGCTAGCGGGGGGGCCAAGTTCTTC. Encoded protein: CAWRASGGAKFF.

This clone was seen only a few times. The rearrangement joins TRBV25-1 to TRBJ2-1; D unresolved. This CDR3 is built from 13 residues. CDR1 and CDR2 from the germline V gene are MGHDK and SYGVNS. V lost 6 bases, J lost 9 bases, and 15 bases lay in between. CDR3 loop: CASRQSGGGEQFF. DNA for the CDR3: TGTGCCAGCAGGCAAAGTGGTGGCGGTGAGCAGTTCTTC.

This clone showed up just a few times. CDR3 residues: CAWKGQGVETQYF. The CDR3 nucleotides read TGTGCCTGGAAAGGACAGGGAGTCGAGACCCAGTACTTC. The chain uses TRBV30 and TRBJ2-5, with 8 positions matching TRBD1. This CDR3 spans 13 amino acids. Germline CDR1 and CDR2: GTSNPN and SVGIG (reference sequence). Trimming cost V 4 bases and J 5 bases; bases outside gene matches: 6.

The chain couples TRBV27 to TRBJ2-1, with TRBD2 matching over 14 bases. Germline trimming cut 4 bases from V and 7 bases from J; bases unmatched to any gene: 18. The CDR3 extends over 20 amino acids. CDR1 and CDR2 from the germline V gene are MNHEY and SMNVEV (reference sequence). The CDR3 coding sequence is TGTGCCAGCAGTTCCACCCCTCCGCGGACCGGGACTAGCGGGAGAAATGAGCAGTTCTTC. Its protein product is CASSSTPPRTGTSGRNEQFF.

This rearrangement joins TRBV7-9 to TRBJ2-7; D is possibly TRBD2 (5 bases). In germline, CDR1 is SEHNR, CDR2 FQNEAQ (reference sequence). The CDR3 spans 15 residues. The V gene lost 0 bases and the J gene lost 0 bases, with 9 bases spanning the gap. The CDR3 DNA reads TGTGCCAGCAGCTTAGCAGCGGATTACTCCTACGAGCAGTACTTC. Translated, it gives CASSLAADYSYEQYF.

The CDR3 bases are TGTGCCAGTAGTATCCAGAGGACAGGGGTCTACGAGCAGTACTTC. Protein sequence: CASSIQRTGVYEQYF. This chain links TRBV19 with TRBJ2-7; TRBD1 matches at 9 bases. Trimming took 3 bases from V and 3 from J; bases not matched to a gene: 6. Per the germline V gene, CDR1 is LNHDA and CDR2 is SQIVND (reference sequence). The CDR3 sequence is 15 residues long.

The chain couples TRBV4-2 to TRBJ1-1; perhaps TRBD1 as D (6 bases). Looked up from germline, CDR1 is LGHNA and CDR2 is YNFKEQ. CDR3 length: 15 amino acids. The V end was cut by 6 bases, the J end by 3 bases, with 17 bases between. CDR3 DNA: TGTGCCAGCAGTACAACAGGGCAGCGTTACACTGAAGCTTTCTTT. It specifies CASSTTGQRYTEAFF.